This paragraph reports one T cell receptor (beta chain). Its antigen remains unknown. The data are from a study of cytomegalovirus exposure and HLA in healthy donors. PCR amplification relied on 60 Vbeta primers (plus 13 Jbeta primers). Produced via immunoSEQ multiplex PCR; TCRdb's table is partial and in-frame only. The sample lists roughly 100,000 clones, 60% to 80% occurring once. The CDR3 sequence is 15 residues long. V gave up 5 bases and J gave up 4 bases, with 18 bases separating them. CDR1 and CDR2 (germline): MNHEY, SMNVEV (reference sequence). Study-wide points: What was likely a sequencing artifact was a cluster of highly shared sequence variants. Indistinguishability led to the exclusion of some V segments, TRBV6-2 and TRBV6-3 included. Later analysis revealed greater clonal expansion in HLA-associated TCR beta chains than in equally common others. High specificity and sensitivity for cytomegalovirus status were reported for the classifier.

The TCR originated in a man in his 60s in good health and CMV-seronegative. This rearrangement joins TRBV27 to TRBJ2-7; no firm D call. Sequenced sample: PBMCs. As DNA, the CDR3 is TGTGCCAGCAGTCCCGAATTTAGAGGTCCTTACGAGCAGTACTTC. Translating it yields CASSPEFRGPYEQYF.